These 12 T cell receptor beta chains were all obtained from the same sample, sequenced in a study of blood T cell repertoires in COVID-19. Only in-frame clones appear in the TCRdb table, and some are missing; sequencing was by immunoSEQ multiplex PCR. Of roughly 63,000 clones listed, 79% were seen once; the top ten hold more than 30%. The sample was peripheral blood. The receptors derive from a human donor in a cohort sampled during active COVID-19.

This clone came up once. The CDR3, as DNA: TGTGCCAGCAGCCTCCAGGGAATTAAGTCAGGAGCCAAAAACATTCAGTACTTC. It specifies CASSLQGIKSGAKNIQYF. V and J are TRBV5-4 and TRBJ2-4; tentative D call: TRBD1 (5 bases). V was cut by 4 bases and J by 0 bases, with 20 bases left in between. The CDR3 is 18 amino acids. Germline V gene lookup returns CDR1 SGHNT and CDR2 YYREEE (reference sequence). Using reference TRBV5-4 and TRBJ2-4 for the parts outside the CDR3, the full variable domain is ETGVTQSPTHLIKTRGQQVTLRCSSQSGHNTVSWYQQALGQGPQFIFQYYREEENGRGNFPPRFSGLQFPNYSSELNVNALELDDSALYLCASSLQGIKSGAKNIQYFGAGTRLSVL.

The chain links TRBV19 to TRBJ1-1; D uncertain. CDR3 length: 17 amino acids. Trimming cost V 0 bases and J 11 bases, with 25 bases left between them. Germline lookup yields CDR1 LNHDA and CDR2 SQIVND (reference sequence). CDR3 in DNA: TGTGCCAGTAGTATAGATTCATACATGACGTGGAGGTCTTCGGCTTTCTTT. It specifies CASSIDSYMTWRSSAFF.

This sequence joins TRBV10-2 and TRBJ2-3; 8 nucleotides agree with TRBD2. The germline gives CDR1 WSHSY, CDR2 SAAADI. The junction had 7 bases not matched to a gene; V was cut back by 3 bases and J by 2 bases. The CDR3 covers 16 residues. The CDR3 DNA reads TGCGCCAGCAGTGACGTACTAGCGGAATACACAGATACGCAGTATTTT. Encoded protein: CASSDVLAEYTDTQYF.

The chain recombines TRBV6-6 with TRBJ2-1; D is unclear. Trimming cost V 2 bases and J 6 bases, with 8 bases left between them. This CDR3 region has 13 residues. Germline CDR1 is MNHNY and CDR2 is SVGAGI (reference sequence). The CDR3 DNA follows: TGTGCCAGCAGTTACGTCTACTTCAATGAGCAGTTCTTC. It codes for CASSYVYFNEQFF.

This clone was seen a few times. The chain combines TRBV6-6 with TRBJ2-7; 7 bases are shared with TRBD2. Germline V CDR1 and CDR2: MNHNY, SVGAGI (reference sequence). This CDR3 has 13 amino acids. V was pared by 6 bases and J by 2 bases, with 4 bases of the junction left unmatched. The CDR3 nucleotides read TGTGCCAGCAGGCGGGGGTCTACCTACGAGCAGTACTTC. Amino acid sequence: CASRRGSTYEQYF.

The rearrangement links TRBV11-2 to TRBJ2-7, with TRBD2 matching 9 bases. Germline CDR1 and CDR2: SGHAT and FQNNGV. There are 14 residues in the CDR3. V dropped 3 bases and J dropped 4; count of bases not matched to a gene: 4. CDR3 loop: CASSFPSGIYEQYF. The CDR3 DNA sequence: TGTGCCAGCAGCTTCCCTAGCGGGATTTACGAGCAGTACTTC.

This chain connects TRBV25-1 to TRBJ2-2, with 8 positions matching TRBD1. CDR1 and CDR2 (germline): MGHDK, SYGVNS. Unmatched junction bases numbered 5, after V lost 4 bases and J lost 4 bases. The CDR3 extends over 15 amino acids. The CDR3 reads CASSGRQGRTGELFF. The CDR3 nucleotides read TGTGCCAGCAGTGGTCGACAGGGGCGCACCGGGGAGCTGTTTTTT.

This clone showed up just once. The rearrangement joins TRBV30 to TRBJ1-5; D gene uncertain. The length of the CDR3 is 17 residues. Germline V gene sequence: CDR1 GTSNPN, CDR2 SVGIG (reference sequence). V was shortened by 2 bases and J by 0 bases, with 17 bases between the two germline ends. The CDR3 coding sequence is TGTGCCTGGAGTTCTGTCGCCGGGGTGGGTAGCAATCAGCCCCAGCATTTT. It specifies CAWSSVAGVGSNQPQHF.

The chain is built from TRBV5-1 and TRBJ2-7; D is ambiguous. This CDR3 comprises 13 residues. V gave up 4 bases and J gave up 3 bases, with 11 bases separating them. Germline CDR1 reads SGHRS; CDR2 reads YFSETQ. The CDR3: CASSAGLNYEQYF. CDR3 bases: TGCGCCAGCAGCGCCGGGTTAAACTACGAGCAGTACTTC. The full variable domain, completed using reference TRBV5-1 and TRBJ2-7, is KAGVTQTPRYLIKTRGQQVTLSCSPISGHRSVSWYQQTPGQGLQFLFEYFSETQRNKGNFPGRFSGRQFSNSRSEMNVSTLELGDSALYLCASSAGLNYEQYFGPGTRLTVT.

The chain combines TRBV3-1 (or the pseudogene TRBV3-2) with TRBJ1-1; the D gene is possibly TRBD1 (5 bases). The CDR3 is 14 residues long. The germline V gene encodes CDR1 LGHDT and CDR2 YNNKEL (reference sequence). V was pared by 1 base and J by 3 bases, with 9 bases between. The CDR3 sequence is CASSQVTRDTEAFF. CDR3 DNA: TGTGCCAGCAGCCAAGTCACCAGGGACACTGAAGCTTTCTTT.

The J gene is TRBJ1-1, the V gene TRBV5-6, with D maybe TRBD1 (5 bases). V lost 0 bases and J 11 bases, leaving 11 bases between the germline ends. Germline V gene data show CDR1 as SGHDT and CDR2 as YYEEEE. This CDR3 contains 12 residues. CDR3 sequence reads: CASSLVQGAAFF. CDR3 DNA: TGTGCCAGCAGCTTGGTGCAGGGTGCGGCTTTCTTT.

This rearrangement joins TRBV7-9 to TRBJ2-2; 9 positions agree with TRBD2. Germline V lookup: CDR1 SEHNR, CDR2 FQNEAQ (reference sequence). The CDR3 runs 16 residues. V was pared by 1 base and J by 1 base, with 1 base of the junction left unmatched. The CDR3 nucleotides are TGTGCCAGCAGCTTAGGACTAGCGGTGAACACCGGGGAGCTGTTTTTT. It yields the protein CASSLGLAVNTGELFF. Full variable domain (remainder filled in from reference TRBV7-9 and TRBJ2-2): DTGVSQNPRHKITKRGQNVTFRCDPISEHNRLYWYRQTLGQGPEFLTYFQNEAQLEKSRLLSDRFSAERPKGSFSTLEIQRTEQGDSAMYLCASSLGLAVNTGELFFGEGSRLTVL.